The rows below give T cell receptor beta chains drawn from one sample of a study of T cell repertoires in cytomegalovirus infection. One entry per CDR3 protein results from TCRdb running MiXCR on the reads. The table records approximately 340,000 distinct CDR3 sequences, approximately 32% of them present only once. These receptors have no identified antigens. Here the sequenced sample was cultured PBMCs, taken from culture after CMV antigen stimulation. All receptors come from a human donor in good health (CMV status not recorded). Some clones in this sample may be carry-over from other donors' samples. Both conserved end residues are part of each CDR3.

j_call v_call cdr3_aa
TRBJ2-7 TRBV6-1 CASKGGEPGEQYF
TRBJ1-2 TRBV7-2 CASSPPGGYGYTF
TRBJ2-7 TRBV6-1 CASSPPGRVLYEQYF
TRBJ2-6 TRBV19 CASSIGVAGSSGANVLTF
TRBJ1-1 TRBV4-1 CASSQVPGITEAFF
TRBJ2-1 TRBV27 CASSTPRLAGGINEQFF
TRBJ2-5 TRBV27 CASSPVAYDQETQYF
TRBJ1-5 TRBV28 CASSSRGRGNQPQHF
TRBJ1-5 TRBV28 CASSSPLGQEYSNQPQHF
TRBJ2-3 TRBV7-2 CASSLGTSSDTQYF
TRBJ2-5 TRBV7-2 CASSRSGRVETQYF
TRBJ1-2 TRBV11-2 CASSIAGTGSVYYGYTF
TRBJ1-2 TRBV18 CASSPGGESGYTF
TRBJ2-1 TRBV10-3 CAISELSGDGQFF
TRBJ2-7 TRBV4-1 CASSTGRLTKRGFYEQYF
TRBJ2-3 TRBV28 CASSSLSGREYTDTQYF